This T cell receptor beta chain was found in a study of shared clonotypes between healthy human individuals. Study observations and caveats: When naive CD4 clonotypes were compared across a few donors, approximately 4.9% were shared.

In regard to this clone: Its cognate antigen is unknown.

Per germline, CDR1 SGHNT and CDR2 YYREEE (reference sequence). The CDR3 is 16 amino acids. V lost 1 base to trimming and J lost 3 bases; unmatched junction nucleotides: 4. This table comes from immunoSEQ multiplex PCR, and its TCRdb copy is limited to in-frame clones, with some not included. The table has 190,000 or so clones, approximately 61% seen once; the top ten hold 8.5% to 12%. The receptor's source is a young man in good health. Sample: memory CD4+ T cells sorted from blood. Noted subset: CD45RA-negative fraction. The rearrangement joins TRBV5-4 to TRBJ1-3; TRBD1 aligns across 10 bases. CDR3 sequence (DNA): TGTGCCAGCAGCTTGTGGGGGACAGGGGTTGGAAACACCATATATTTT. Amino acids: CASSLWGTGVGNTIYF.